Following are 14 T cell receptor beta chains from one sample sequenced in a study of cytomegalovirus exposure and HLA in healthy donors. The study ran its PCR with 60 Vbeta and 13 Jbeta primers. This table comes from immunoSEQ multiplex PCR, and its TCRdb copy is limited to in-frame clones, with some not included. The data show about 110,000 clones, roughly 71% seen once. Material for sequencing was PBMCs. These receptor sequences come from a middle-aged man in good health and CMV-seropositive.

There are a few counts of this clone. The V gene is TRBV15, the J gene TRBJ2-7, with D maybe TRBD1 (6 bases). The germline gives CDR1 LNHNV, CDR2 YYDKDF (reference sequence). V was cut by 2 bases and J by 5 bases, with 7 bases left in between. The CDR3 contains 12 residues. Written as DNA, the CDR3 is TGTGCCACCAGCAGACAGGGGAACGAGCAGTACTTC. The encoded protein is CATSRQGNEQYF.

The rearrangement uses TRBV28 and TRBJ1-5; TRBD1 aligns across 8 bases. The CDR3 sequence is 15 residues long. J gave up 4 bases and V 7 bases, and 9 bases lay outside the gene matches. Germline V gives CDR1 MDHEN, CDR2 SYDVKM. CDR3 sequence (DNA): TGTGCCAGCACTGTGGGACAGGTTATTAATCAGCCCCAGCATTTT. Its protein product is CASTVGQVINQPQHF. The variable domain in full, with the rest retrieved from reference TRBV28 and TRBJ1-5, is DVKVTQSSRYLVKRTGEKVFLECVQDMDHENMFWYRQDPGLGLRLIYFSYDVKMKEKGDIPEGYSVSREKKERFSLILESASTNQTSMYLCASTVGQVINQPQHFGDGTRLSIL.

The rearrangement links TRBV19 to TRBJ2-2; D not certain. Trimming stripped 10 bases from V and 1 base from J, with 10 bases between. The CDR3 contains 13 residues. Looked up from germline, CDR1 is LNHDA and CDR2 is SQIVND (reference sequence). This CDR3 is CATTVRNTGELFF. CDR3 sequence (DNA): TGTGCCACAACAGTGAGGAACACCGGGGAGCTGTTTTTT.

This chain connects TRBV7-9 to TRBJ2-7; 8 nucleotides match TRBD2. This CDR3 contains 15 residues. Per germline, CDR1 SEHNR and CDR2 FQNEAQ (reference sequence). The V gene end was trimmed by 5 bases and the J gene end by 2 bases; junction bases not matched to a gene: 8. DNA for the CDR3: TGTGCCAGCAGCGGCCCGGGACTAGGAGCCTACGAGCAGTACTTC. Protein sequence: CASSGPGLGAYEQYF. The full variable domain, its missing parts supplied by reference TRBV7-9 and TRBJ2-7, is DTGVSQNPRHKITKRGQNVTFRCDPISEHNRLYWYRQTLGQGPEFLTYFQNEAQLEKSRLLSDRFSAERPKGSFSTLEIQRTEQGDSAMYLCASSGPGLGAYEQYFGPGTRLTVT.

This clone was found once. This chain uses TRBV5-4 with TRBJ2-3; TRBD1 aligns across 11 bases. Germline V gene sequence: CDR1 SGHNT, CDR2 YYREEE (reference sequence). This CDR3 contains 16 residues. After removal of 4 bases from V and 4 bases from J, the junction contained 8 bases not matched to a gene. In nucleotides, the CDR3 is TGTGCCAGCAGCCGTAGGACAGGGGGCCTCGCAGATACGCAGTATTTT. Translation: CASSRRTGGLADTQYF. Together with reference TRBV5-4 and TRBJ2-3, the CDR3 gives the full variable domain: ETGVTQSPTHLIKTRGQQVTLRCSSQSGHNTVSWYQQALGQGPQFIFQYYREEENGRGNFPPRFSGLQFPNYSSELNVNALELDDSALYLCASSRRTGGLADTQYFGPGTRLTVL.

J is TRBJ2-3 and V is TRBV2; TRBD2 agrees at 9 bases. The CDR3 loop spans 15 amino acids. Germline V gene lookup returns CDR1 SNHLY and CDR2 FYNNEI. V was clipped by 8 bases and J by 3 bases; unmatched bases: 9. For the CDR3, the DNA is TGTGCCAGCGGGGATAGCGGGAGTTGGACAGATACGCAGTATTTT. Its protein is CASGDSGSWTDTQYF.

This chain joins TRBV25-1 and TRBJ2-5, with 13 bases matching TRBD2. The J segment lost 2 bases and the V segment lost 4 bases, leaving 4 bases of the junction unmatched. CDR1 and CDR2 from the germline V gene are MGHDK and SYGVNS. The CDR3 totals 16 residues. In DNA form, the CDR3 reads TGTGCCAGCAGTGGCGGGACTAGCGGGATTCAAGAGACCCAGTACTTC. Protein sequence: CASSGGTSGIQETQYF.

The chain has TRBV5-1 and TRBJ2-7, with TRBD2 identical over 7 bases. The V and J ends lost 2 bases and 6 bases, in that order; junction bases with no gene match: 2. Per germline, CDR1 SGHRS and CDR2 YFSETQ. The CDR3 sequence is 12 residues long. CDR3 in DNA: TGCGCCAGCAGCTTCGGGGGGACCGAGCAGTACTTC. Protein sequence: CASSFGGTEQYF. The full variable domain, its missing parts supplied by reference TRBV5-1 and TRBJ2-7, is KAGVTQTPRYLIKTRGQQVTLSCSPISGHRSVSWYQQTPGQGLQFLFEYFSETQRNKGNFPGRFSGRQFSNSRSEMNVSTLELGDSALYLCASSFGGTEQYFGPGTRLTVT.

The chain links TRBV10-3 to TRBJ1-2; 7 bases are shared with TRBD1. CDR3 size: 14 residues. Trimming took 2 bases from V and 6 from J; bases not matched to a gene: 6. Germline assignment: CDR1 ENHRY and CDR2 SYGVKD. The CDR3 spells CAISEGGGADGYTF. CDR3 coding DNA: TGTGCCATCAGTGAGGGAGGGGGCGCAGATGGCTACACCTTC.

The chain employs TRBV7-8 and TRBJ1-1; D remains unclear. Trimming removed 2 bases at V and 11 bases at J, with 15 bases between. Germline-derived CDR1 and CDR2 are SGHVS and FQNEAQ. The CDR3 covers 13 residues. The CDR3 protein is CASSLRVLGYAFF. For the CDR3, the DNA is TGTGCCAGCAGCTTACGGGTCCTAGGTTATGCTTTCTTT.

The chain combines TRBV15 with TRBJ2-3, with D unclear. From germline, CDR1 is LNHNV and CDR2 YYDKDF (reference sequence). The CDR3 loop spans 13 amino acids. V lost 6 bases to trimming and J lost 2 bases, with 9 bases between them. DNA for the CDR3: TGTGCCACCAGTGGGCTATTCACAGATACGCAGTATTTT. It yields the protein CATSGLFTDTQYF.

This clone showed up just a few times. The gene calls are TRBV9 and TRBJ1-4; D possibly corresponds to TRBD1 (5 bases). Germline CDR1 SGDLS, CDR2 YYNGEE. Trimming stripped 0 bases from V and 6 bases from J, with 9 bases between. The CDR3 is made up of 14 amino acids. Here the CDR3 DNA reads TGTGCCAGCAGCGTAGTACAGGAAGATGAAAAACTGTTTTTT. Amino acids: CASSVVQEDEKLFF. The full variable domain, its missing parts supplied by reference TRBV9 and TRBJ1-4, is DSGVTQTPKHLITATGQRVTLRCSPRSGDLSVYWYQQSLDQGLQFLIQYYNGEERAKGNILERFSAQQFPDLHSELNLSSLELGDSALYFCASSVVQEDEKLFFGSGTQLSVL.

This clone appeared a few times. The V call is TRBV5-1, the J call TRBJ2-3; D possibly corresponds to TRBD2 (6 bases). The CDR3 is 16 residues long. Trimming cost V 1 base and J 0 bases, with 12 bases left between them. The germline V gene encodes CDR1 SGHRS and CDR2 YFSETQ. CDR3 in amino acids: CASSLSPAGSTDTQYF. In nucleotides, the CDR3 is TGCGCCAGCAGCTTGTCACCGGCGGGGAGCACAGATACGCAGTATTTT.

The chain has TRBV29-1 and TRBJ2-3; the D is unclear. The CDR3 spans 11 residues. V was shortened by 4 bases and J by 3 bases, with 5 bases between the two germline ends. CDR1 SQVTM and CDR2 ANQGSEA come from the germline V gene. CDR3 in DNA: TGCAGCGTTGTCCCTACAGATACGCAGTATTTT. As protein: CSVVPTDTQYF.